This T cell receptor (beta chain) is drawn from a study of regulatory T cells in long-lasting Graves disease. Findings of the study overall: It is possible that accuracy was reduced by the small size of the sample. The study found TRBV28, TRBJ1-2 and TRBJ2-5 favored in persistent disease.

This CDR3 contains 14 residues. Trimming shortened V by 3 bases and J by 2 bases, and 11 bases separated the two germline ends. CDR1 is MNHNS and CDR2 is SASEGT in the germline V gene. Indicated time point: persistent/refractory GD, antithyroid drugs over 5 years with positive TRAb. RNA extracted from PBMCs served as the sequencing template. Graves' disease diagnosis followed American Thyroid Association guidelines. Around 10 milliliters of peripheral blood were drawn into EDTA tubes. In the case of this clonotype: Its antigen is still unknown.

CDR3-region Arm-PCR and iRepertoire HTBI primers produced the TCR beta libraries. TCRdb processed the multiplex PCR reads anew with MiXCR; each CDR3 protein has one entry. The table has more than 650,000 distinct CDR3 sequences, approximately 31% seen once. The chain carries TRBV6-1 and TRBJ2-7; no firm D call. This TCR came from a female donor with Graves disease. This specimen was peripheral blood mononuclear cells (PBMCs), taken when the disease was refractory, from a patient treated with antithyroid drugs. The CDR3 region has the DNA TGTGCCAGCAGTGAGCTCCCTGGCCCCTACGAGCAGTACTTC. Its protein product is CASSELPGPYEQYF.